This TCR beta chain comes out of a study of shared clonotypes between healthy human individuals. The data were produced by immunoSEQ multiplex PCR, yet TCRdb's version contains in-frame clones alone and is incomplete. The table shows fewer than 400,000 clones, with about 74% occurring only once. Germline CDR1 is SGHTA and CDR2 is FQGTGA. Losses at the gene ends were 4 bases for V and 5 bases for J; bases not matched to a gene: 3. The CDR3 is made up of 13 amino acids. The rearrangement links TRBV7-3 to TRBJ1-1, with 8 bases aligning to TRBD1. This clonotype was obtained from a man younger than 45 in good health. The sample comprised memory CD4+ T cells sorted from blood. Subset here: CD45RA-negative fraction. The CDR3, as DNA: TGTGCCAGCAGCTATACAGGGGGAACTGAAGCTTTCTTT. Encoded protein: CASSYTGGTEAFF. The complete variable domain, with remaining parts taken from reference TRBV7-3 and TRBJ1-1, reads GAGVSQTPSNKVTEKGKYVELRCDPISGHTALYWYRQSLGQGPEFLIYFQGTGAADDSGLPNDRFFAVRPEGSVSTLKIQRTERGDSAVYLCASSYTGGTEAFFGQGTRLTVV.